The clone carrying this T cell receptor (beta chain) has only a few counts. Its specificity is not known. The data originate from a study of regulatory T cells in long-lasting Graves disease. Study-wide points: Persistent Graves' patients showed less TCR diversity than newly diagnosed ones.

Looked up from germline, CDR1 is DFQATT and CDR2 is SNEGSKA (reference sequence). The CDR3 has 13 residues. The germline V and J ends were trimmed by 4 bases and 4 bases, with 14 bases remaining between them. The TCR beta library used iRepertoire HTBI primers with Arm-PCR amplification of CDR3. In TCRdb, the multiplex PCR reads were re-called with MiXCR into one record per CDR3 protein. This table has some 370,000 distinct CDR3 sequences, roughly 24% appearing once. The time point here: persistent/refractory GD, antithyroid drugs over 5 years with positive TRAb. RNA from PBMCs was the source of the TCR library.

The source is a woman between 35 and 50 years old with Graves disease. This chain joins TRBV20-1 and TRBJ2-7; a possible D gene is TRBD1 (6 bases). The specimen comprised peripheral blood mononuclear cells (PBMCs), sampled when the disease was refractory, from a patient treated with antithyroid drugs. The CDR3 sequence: CSATNRVVYEQYF. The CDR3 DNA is TGCAGTGCTACGAACAGGGTGGTGTACGAGCAGTACTTC.